Below are 4 T cell receptor beta chains sequenced from a single sample in a study of shared clonotypes between healthy human individuals. The table came from immunoSEQ multiplex PCR; TCRdb's copy has only in-frame clones and leaves some out. This sample yields over a million clones, of which about three quarters are seen a single time; 1.4% belongs to the top ten. Sequenced input: memory CD4+ T cells sorted from blood. As for subset: CD45RA-negative fraction. The receptors stem from a man aged 18-30 years in good health.

The chain uses TRBV2 and TRBJ1-5; D possibly corresponds to TRBD1 (6 bases). This CDR3 is built from 16 residues. Germline lookup yields CDR1 SNHLY and CDR2 FYNNEI. Trimming removed 4 bases from V and 4 bases from J, with 17 bases in between. DNA for the CDR3: TGTGCCAGCAGTGGGATGAGGGGCAGGGGAAATCAGCCCCAGCATTTT. It is translated as CASSGMRGRGNQPQHF.

The rearrangement uses TRBV5-6 and TRBJ1-4; D remains ambiguous. V was clipped by 4 bases and J by 6 bases, with 22 bases between them. Looked up from germline, CDR1 is SGHDT and CDR2 is YYEEEE. This CDR3 comprises 17 residues. This CDR3 is CASSPVGIGQHDEKLFF. For the CDR3, the DNA is TGTGCCAGCAGCCCTGTGGGGATTGGGCAGCACGATGAAAAACTGTTTTTT.

Note on this clone: Germline and junction disagree at one end, which may indicate a read error. J is TRBJ1-2 and V is TRBV29-1, with D unresolved. The V gene's germline CDR1 is SQVTM and CDR2 ANQGSEA. The CDR3 totals 11 residues. CDR3 DNA: TGCAGCGTTCGTCCATCCGCGGGTATTTCCTTC. It specifies CSVRPSAGISF.

This clone was seen a few times. Here the CDR3 reads CASSGQGGDEQFF. CDR3 bases: TGTGCCAGCAGCGGACAGGGTGGCGATGAGCAGTTCTTC. The chain links TRBV7-2 to TRBJ2-1; 8 bases line up with TRBD1. The CDR3 contains 13 residues. Germline V gives CDR1 SGHTA, CDR2 FQGNSA. V lost 5 bases to trimming and J lost 8 bases; unmatched junction nucleotides: 5.